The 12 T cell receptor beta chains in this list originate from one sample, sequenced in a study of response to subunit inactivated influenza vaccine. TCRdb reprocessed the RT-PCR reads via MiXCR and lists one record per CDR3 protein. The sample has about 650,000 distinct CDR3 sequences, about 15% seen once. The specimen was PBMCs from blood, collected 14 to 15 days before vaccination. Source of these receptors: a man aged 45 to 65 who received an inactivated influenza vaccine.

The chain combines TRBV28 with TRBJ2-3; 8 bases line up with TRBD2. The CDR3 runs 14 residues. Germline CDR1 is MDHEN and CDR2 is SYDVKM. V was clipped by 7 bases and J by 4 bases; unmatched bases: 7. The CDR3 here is CASKSGGVPDTQYF. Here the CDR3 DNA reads TGTGCCAGCAAGTCGGGGGGGGTGCCAGATACGCAGTATTTT. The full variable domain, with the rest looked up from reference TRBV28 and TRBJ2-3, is DVKVTQSSRYLVKRTGEKVFLECVQDMDHENMFWYRQDPGLGLRLIYFSYDVKMKEKGDIPEGYSVSREKKERFSLILESASTNQTSMYLCASKSGGVPDTQYFGPGTRLTVL.

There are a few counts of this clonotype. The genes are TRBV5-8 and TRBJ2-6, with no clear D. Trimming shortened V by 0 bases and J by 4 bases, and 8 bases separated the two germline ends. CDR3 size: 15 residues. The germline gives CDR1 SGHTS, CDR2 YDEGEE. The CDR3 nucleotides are TGTGCCAGCAGCTTGGCAACAGTCGGGGCCAACGTCCTGACTTTC. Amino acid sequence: CASSLATVGANVLTF.

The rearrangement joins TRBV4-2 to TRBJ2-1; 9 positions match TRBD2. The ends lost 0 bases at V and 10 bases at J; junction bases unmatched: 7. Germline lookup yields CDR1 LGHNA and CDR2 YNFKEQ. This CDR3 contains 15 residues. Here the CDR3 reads CASSQDGLAGSEQFF. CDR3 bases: TGTGCCAGCAGCCAAGATGGGCTAGCGGGGAGCGAGCAGTTCTTC.

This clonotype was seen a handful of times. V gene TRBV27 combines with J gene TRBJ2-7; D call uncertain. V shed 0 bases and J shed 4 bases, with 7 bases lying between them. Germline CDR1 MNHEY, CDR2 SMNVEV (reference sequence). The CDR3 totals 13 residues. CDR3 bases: TGTGCCAGCAGTTTATCGATAGTTTACGAGCAGTACTTC. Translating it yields CASSLSIVYEQYF.

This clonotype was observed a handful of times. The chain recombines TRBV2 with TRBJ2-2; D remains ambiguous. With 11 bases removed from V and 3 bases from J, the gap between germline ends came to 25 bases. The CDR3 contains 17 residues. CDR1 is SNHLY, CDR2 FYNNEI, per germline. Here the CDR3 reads CALCPALFSQDTGELFF. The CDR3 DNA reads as TGTGCCCTCTGCCCCGCCCTTTTTAGCCAGGACACCGGGGAGCTGTTTTTT.

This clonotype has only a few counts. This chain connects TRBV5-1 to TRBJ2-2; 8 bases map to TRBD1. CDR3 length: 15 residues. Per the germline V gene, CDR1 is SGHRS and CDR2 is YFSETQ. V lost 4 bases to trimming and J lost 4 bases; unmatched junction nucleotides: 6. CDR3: CASSGRTGPTGELFF. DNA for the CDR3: TGCGCCAGCAGCGGACGGACAGGGCCCACCGGGGAGCTGTTTTTT.

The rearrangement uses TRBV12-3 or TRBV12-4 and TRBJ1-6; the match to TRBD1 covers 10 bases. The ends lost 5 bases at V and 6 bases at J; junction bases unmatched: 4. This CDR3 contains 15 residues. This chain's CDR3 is CASSDRGRGNSPLHF. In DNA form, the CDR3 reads TGTGCCAGCAGTGACAGGGGGCGCGGTAATTCACCCCTCCACTTT.

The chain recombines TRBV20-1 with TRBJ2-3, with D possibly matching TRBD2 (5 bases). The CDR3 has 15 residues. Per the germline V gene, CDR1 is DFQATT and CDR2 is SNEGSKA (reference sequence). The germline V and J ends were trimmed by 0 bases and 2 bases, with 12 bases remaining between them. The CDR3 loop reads CSARDGSGPTDTQYF. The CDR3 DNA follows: TGCAGTGCTAGAGATGGGAGCGGCCCCACAGATACGCAGTATTTT.

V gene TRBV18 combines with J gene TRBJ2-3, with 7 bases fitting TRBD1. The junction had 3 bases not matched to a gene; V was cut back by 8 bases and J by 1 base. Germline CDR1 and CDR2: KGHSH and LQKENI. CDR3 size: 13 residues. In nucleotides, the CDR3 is TGTGCCAGCCGAACAGGGGGCACAGATACGCAGTATTTT. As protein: CASRTGGTDTQYF.

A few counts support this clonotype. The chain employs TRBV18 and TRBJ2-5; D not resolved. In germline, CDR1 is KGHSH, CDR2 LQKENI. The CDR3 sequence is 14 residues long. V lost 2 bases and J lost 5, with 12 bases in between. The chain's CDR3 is CASSPSRRLETQYF. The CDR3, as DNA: TGTGCCAGCTCACCATCGCGCAGGTTGGAGACCCAGTACTTC.

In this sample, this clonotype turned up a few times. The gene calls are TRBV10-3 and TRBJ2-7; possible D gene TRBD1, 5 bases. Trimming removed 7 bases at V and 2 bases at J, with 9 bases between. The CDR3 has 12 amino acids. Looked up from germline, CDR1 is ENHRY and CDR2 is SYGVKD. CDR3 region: CAIMTATYEQYF. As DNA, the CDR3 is TGTGCCATCATGACAGCTACCTACGAGCAGTACTTC.

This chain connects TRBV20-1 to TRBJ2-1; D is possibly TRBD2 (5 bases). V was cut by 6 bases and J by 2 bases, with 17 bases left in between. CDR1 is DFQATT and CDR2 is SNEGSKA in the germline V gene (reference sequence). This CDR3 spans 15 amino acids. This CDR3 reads CSAGAREYPYNEQFF. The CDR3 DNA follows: TGCAGTGCGGGAGCGAGGGAGTACCCCTACAATGAGCAGTTCTTC.